Listed below are T cell receptor beta chains from one sample, sequenced in a study of cytomegalovirus exposure and HLA in healthy donors. Measured with immunoSEQ multiplex PCR; TCRdb has only the in-frame clones, and not every one. Among 95,000 to 150,000 clones listed, more than 95% were seen once. Sequenced material: PBMCs. The receptors originated from a man aged 18 to 35 in good health and CMV-seronegative. CDR3s include the opening cysteine and the closing phenylalanine or tryptophan. The D gene is left open where the match is weak. A clone size is listed for some rows: how often the clone was seen (once, few, many), or a class if it is expanded.

DNA,CDR3,V,D,J,size
TGTGCCAGCAGCTTGGAGGCAGGGCTGGAAGGGAACACTGAAGCTTTCTTT,CASSLEAGLEGNTEAFF,TRBV5-4,NA,TRBJ1-1,NA
TGTGCCAGTTTAAGACAGGGCCACTATGGCTACACCTTC,CASLRQGHYGYTF,TRBV28,TRBD1,TRBJ1-2,NA
TGTGCCAGCAGTTCCACCGGGACAGGGGTTGAAAAACTGTTTTTT,CASSSTGTGVEKLFF,TRBV6-5,TRBD1,TRBJ1-4,NA
TGTGCCAGCTCACCTTCCGGGGGACAGGGGTACCAGCCCCAGCATTTT,CASSPSGGQGYQPQHF,TRBV18,TRBD1,TRBJ1-5,NA
TGTGCCAGCAGTCCGGAGTTAGTTGGCTACACCTTC,CASSPELVGYTF,TRBV28,NA,TRBJ1-2,NA
TGCGCCAGCAGCGGTGGAGACGGCGGCTCCTACGAGCAGTACTTC,CASSGGDGGSYEQYF,TRBV5-1,NA,TRBJ2-7,NA
TGTGCCAGCAGCGGGACAGAGAACTATGGCTACACCTTC,CASSGTENYGYTF,TRBV11-2,TRBD1,TRBJ1-2,NA
TGTGCCAGCACCCCCCCCTCGTTGCAGGGCGCTTGGGAGCAGTACTTC,CASTPPSLQGAWEQYF,TRBV28,NA,TRBJ2-7,NA
TGCGCCAGCAGCCAAGGAGTCGTGGGGACAGGGAATAGCAATCAGCCCCAGCATTTT,CASSQGVVGTGNSNQPQHF,TRBV4-3,TRBD1,TRBJ1-5,few
TGTGCCAGCAGCTTAGGGCCAGCCTACGAGCAGTACTTC,CASSLGPAYEQYF,TRBV11-3,NA,TRBJ2-7,once
TGTGCCAGCAGTGCGTTTGGCTACACCTTC,CASSAFGYTF,TRBV2,NA,TRBJ1-2,NA
TGTGCCAGCAATGACAGGGGAAATGAAAAACTGTTTTTT,CASNDRGNEKLFF,TRBV6-1,TRBD1,TRBJ1-4,NA
TGTGCCAGCAGTTACCGAGGGCTTAACACCGGGGAGCTGTTTTTT,CASSYRGLNTGELFF,TRBV6-6,NA,TRBJ2-2,NA
TGTGCCAGCAGTCCCAAAAGCAGGGGGCTGCTCTACGAGAACACCGGGGAGCTGTTTTTT,CASSPKSRGLLYENTGELFF,TRBV27,TRBD1,TRBJ2-2,NA
TGTGCCAGCAGCCGGAGGGCCAAAACGGAGACCCAGTACTTC,CASSRRAKTETQYF,TRBV7-2,NA,TRBJ2-5,NA
TGTGCCAGCAGCTTAGCGACTACGGGGGAGGGCGGGTACGAGCAGTACTTC,CASSLATTGEGGYEQYF,TRBV7-2,TRBD2,TRBJ2-7,NA
TGTGCCAGCAGCCTGGGACTAGCGGGGGTATACAATGAGCAGTTCTTC,CASSLGLAGVYNEQFF,TRBV9,TRBD2,TRBJ2-1,NA
TGTGCCAGCAGCGCCTCGGGGGGCGCGACCGGGGAGCTGTTTTTT,CASSASGGATGELFF,TRBV9,NA,TRBJ2-2,NA
TGTGCCAGCTCACCACCGGGGGCAGGGAGTCAGCCCCAGCATTTT,CASSPPGAGSQPQHF,TRBV18,NA,TRBJ1-5,once